This is a list of T cell receptor beta chains from one sample in a study of identical twins. TCRdb re-derived calls from the 5' RACE reads in MiXCR, one entry per CDR3 protein. The sample holds a few hundred thousand distinct CDR3 sequences, around 24% seen once. These data also formed part of another study, on T cells expressing NK-cell markers.

Sequenced sample: CD4+ T cells sorted from blood. The receptors were gathered from a woman aged 18-29 years in good health. The CDR3 runs from the conserved cysteine through the conserved F or W. A D gene is named only where the DNA matches it firmly. Only part of the rows carry a size: once, few, many, or a class if the clone is expanded.

TGTGCCATCAGAAGATCGGCGGCGGTGCCGAAGAACTCCTACGAGCAGTACTTC CAIRRSAAVPKNSYEQYF TRBJ2-7 NA TRBV10-3 NA 18
TGTGCCATCAGTGAGTCGAATAGGCAGCCCCAGCATTTT CAISESNRQPQHF TRBJ1-5 NA TRBV10-3 few 13
TGTGCCATCAGTGAGGGCGACGGCAGTTATGGCTACACCTTC CAISEGDGSYGYTF TRBJ1-2 NA TRBV10-3 many 14
TGCAGTGCTGCCCGGACAGGGCGGGAGCAGTACTTC CSAARTGREQYF TRBJ2-7 TRBD1 TRBV20-1 NA 12
TGCAGTGCTAATCTCGATGGGGCAGATACGCAGTATTTT CSANLDGADTQYF TRBJ2-3 NA TRBV20-1 few 13
TGCAGTGCCATTATACGACGGGACGGAACCTATGGCTACACCTTC CSAIIRRDGTYGYTF TRBJ1-2 NA TRBV20-1 once 15
TGCGCCAGCAGCCGTGCTCCAGGCTACGACGAGCAGTACTTC CASSRAPGYDEQYF TRBJ2-7 NA TRBV5-1 few 14
TGTGCCATCAGTGATAACAGGGGGTCTGGGGCCAACGTCCTGACTTTC CAISDNRGSGANVLTF TRBJ2-6 TRBD1 TRBV10-3 NA 16
TGCGCCAGCAGAATCACACCATTTCAGGGGACCTACGAGCAGTACTTC CASRITPFQGTYEQYF TRBJ2-7 NA TRBV5-1 NA 16
TGTGCCAGCAGCGGACAGAATTGGCATGAGCAGTTCTTC CASSGQNWHEQFF TRBJ2-1 NA TRBV12-3/TRBV12-4 NA 13
TGCAGCGTTGAAGATCGTCTAGCGGGGTCCAATGAGCAGTTCTTC CSVEDRLAGSNEQFF TRBJ2-1 TRBD2 TRBV29-1 few 15
TGCAGTGCTAGAGATTACCGTAAGGGGCGCACAGATACGCAGTATTTT CSARDYRKGRTDTQYF TRBJ2-3 NA TRBV20-1 NA 16
TGTGCCAGCAGTTCAGCCGATCACGAAGAGACCCAGTACTTC CASSSADHEETQYF TRBJ2-5 NA TRBV27 NA 14
TGTGCCACCAGCAGAGGCGTAGCGACAGATACGCAGTATTTT CATSRGVATDTQYF TRBJ2-3 NA TRBV15 NA 14
TGTGCCAGCAGCTTGGCACAGGGGGCAACTAATGAAAAACTGTTTTTT CASSLAQGATNEKLFF TRBJ1-4 TRBD1 TRBV5-5 few 16
TGCAGTGCGGGGAGGGCCTACAATGAGCAGTTCTTC CSAGRAYNEQFF TRBJ2-1 TRBD2 TRBV20-1 few 12
TGTGCCAGCGGCCAGCGGCGTACGCAGTATTTT CASGQRRTQYF TRBJ2-3 NA TRBV27 NA 11
TGTGCCAGCTCCACTAGCGGGAGATCCTACAATGAGCAGTTCTTC CASSTSGRSYNEQFF TRBJ2-1 TRBD2 TRBV6-1 NA 15
TGTGCCAGCAGTATCTCATCTAGCGGGAGGCCTTACGAGCAGTACTTC CASSISSSGRPYEQYF TRBJ2-7 TRBD2 TRBV12-3/TRBV12-4 NA 16
TGTGCCAGCAGCCCCACTAGCGGGAGTGAGAGTGAGACCCAGTACTTC CASSPTSGSESETQYF TRBJ2-5 TRBD2 TRBV12-3/TRBV12-4 few 16
TGTGCCAGCAGCGCTCGGGGGGGCGGTACAGATACGCAGTATTTT CASSARGGGTDTQYF TRBJ2-3 TRBD2 TRBV9 few 15
TGTGCCTGGAAGGACAGGGATCCTGGCTACACCTTC CAWKDRDPGYTF TRBJ1-2 TRBD1 TRBV30 NA 12
TGTGCCAGCAGCCTCGGCGGAACTAGCGGGAGAGGGGAGCAGTACTTC CASSLGGTSGRGEQYF TRBJ2-7 TRBD2 TRBV7-2 few 16
TGTGCCAGCAGTTACAGACAGGGAAACTCACCCCTCCACTTT CASSYRQGNSPLHF TRBJ1-6 TRBD1 TRBV6-5 NA 14
TGTGCCAGCGGATCCCCAGCAGATACGCAGTATTTT CASGSPADTQYF TRBJ2-3 NA TRBV7-9 few 12
TGTGCCAGCAGCTTCGGTATGAACACCGGGGAGCTGTTTTTT CASSFGMNTGELFF TRBJ2-2 NA TRBV7-7 NA 14
TGTGCCAGCAGTGAAGCAGGTAGGGGGAACTACGAGCAGTACTTC CASSEAGRGNYEQYF TRBJ2-7 NA TRBV2 NA 15
TGTGCCAGCAGCTTATACCACGAGCAGTACTTC CASSLYHEQYF TRBJ2-7 NA TRBV7-2 NA 11
TGTGCCAGCAATAGCGCCATAGCCAAAAACATTCAGTACTTC CASNSAIAKNIQYF TRBJ2-4 NA TRBV6-1 NA 14
TGCAGCGTTAAGGGGAGGCGGGGGGAACCCTACAATGAGCAGTTCTTC CSVKGRRGEPYNEQFF TRBJ2-1 TRBD2 TRBV29-1 few 16